These 26 T cell receptor beta chains came from one sample sequenced in a study of cytomegalovirus exposure and HLA in healthy donors. 60 Vbeta and 13 Jbeta primers were used in PCR. Assay used: immunoSEQ multiplex PCR; TCRdb lists only in-frame clones, some missing. The sample carries over 150,000 clones, about 71% recorded once. Sequencing was done on a sample of PBMCs. These receptors all stem from a woman aged 25-40 years in good health and CMV-seronegative.

The chain uses TRBV7-9 and TRBJ2-3, with 9 bases fitting TRBD2. The CDR3 length is 15 residues. V lost 3 bases, J lost 6 bases, and 7 bases stayed unmatched. Germline values: CDR1 SEHNR, CDR2 FQNEAQ (reference sequence). The CDR3 coding sequence is TGTGCCAGCAGCTTGGCGGGAGGGATGTCTGATACGCAGTATTTT. Protein: CASSLAGGMSDTQYF. Full variable domain (outside the CDR3, taken from reference TRBV7-9 and TRBJ2-3): DTGVSQNPRHKITKRGQNVTFRCDPISEHNRLYWYRQTLGQGPEFLTYFQNEAQLEKSRLLSDRFSAERPKGSFSTLEIQRTEQGDSAMYLCASSLAGGMSDTQYFGPGTRLTVL.

This clone was detected only a few times. The DNA of the CDR3 is TGCAGCGGGGGGACAGGGGAAGGCGAGCAGTACTTC. As protein: CSGGTGEGEQYF. The chain joins TRBV29-1 to TRBJ2-7; 10 bases are shared with TRBD1. The germline gives CDR1 SQVTM, CDR2 ANQGSEA. The CDR3 extends over 12 amino acids. The V segment lost 7 bases and the J segment 6 bases; nucleotides outside the gene matches: 6.

V and J are TRBV10-3 and TRBJ2-2; a weak D match, TRBD2 (6 bases). V lost 5 bases and J 2 bases, leaving 15 bases between the germline ends. CDR1 is ENHRY and CDR2 is SYGVKD in the germline V gene. The CDR3 sequence is 16 residues long. CDR3 sequence (DNA): TGTGCCATCAGTCTGGACTACCAATATAACACCGGGGAGCTGTTTTTT. It encodes CAISLDYQYNTGELFF.

This clone was detected only a few times. The CDR3 region has the DNA TGTGCCAGCTCCGGGAACTTTAACTATGGCTACACCTTC. Translation: CASSGNFNYGYTF. The genes are TRBV7-9 and TRBJ1-2; no clear D gene. The CDR3 is made up of 13 amino acids. V was shortened by 8 bases and J by 1 base, with 11 bases between the two germline ends. Germline V gene data show CDR1 as SEHNR and CDR2 as FQNEAQ (reference sequence).

The chain joins TRBV4-1 to TRBJ2-1; the match to TRBD2 covers 8 bases. V shed 4 bases, J shed 5 bases, and the junction held 10 bases outside the gene matches. The CDR3 runs 16 residues. Germline CDR1 MGHRA, CDR2 YSYEKL. CDR3 loop: CASSLSRGAGDNEQFF. CDR3 in DNA: TGCGCCAGCAGCCTGAGTAGGGGAGCGGGAGACAATGAGCAGTTCTTC.

This clone was counted only a few times. The chain carries TRBV4-3 and TRBJ2-1, with 10 bases that match TRBD2. Germline trimming cut 2 bases from V and 4 bases from J; bases unmatched to any gene: 8. The CDR3 contains 17 residues. The germline CDR1 and CDR2 sequences are LGHNA and YSLEER. CDR3 DNA sequence: TGCGCCAGCAGCCAATTGGGGTCTAGCGGGAGATACAATGAGCAGTTCTTC. It translates to CASSQLGSSGRYNEQFF.

This clone came up once. The DNA for the CDR3 is TGTGCCAGCAGACAGGGGTCCGGGACTAGTGGTTACGAGCAGTACTTC. Its translation is CASRQGSGTSGYEQYF. The rearrangement uses TRBV7-2 and TRBJ2-5; a possible D gene is TRBD2 (8 bases). TRBJ2-7 explains the end of the DNA better; the J call may be wrong. Germline-derived CDR1 and CDR2 are SGHTA and FQGNSA. This CDR3 spans 16 amino acids.

The rearrangement joins TRBV7-6 to TRBJ1-1, with D maybe TRBD1 (5 bases). The CDR3 is 14 amino acids. Per the germline V gene, CDR1 is SGHVS and CDR2 is FNYEAQ. Deletions cut 5 bases from V and 1 base from J, with 11 bases between. CDR3 in DNA: TGTGCCAGCAGCCAGGGCCTTTCGAACACTGAAGCTTTCTTT. Residues: CASSQGLSNTEAFF.

V and J are TRBV19 and TRBJ2-1; D is possibly TRBD1 (6 bases). Trimming removed 0 bases at V and 2 bases at J, with 8 bases between. Per the germline V gene, CDR1 is LNHDA and CDR2 is SQIVND (reference sequence). The CDR3 has 15 residues. CDR3 sequence (DNA): TGTGCCAGTAGTATAGAAGGGGGAGCCTACAATGAGCAGTTCTTC. Translating it yields CASSIEGGAYNEQFF.

Only one count was recorded for this clone. The chain links TRBV30 to TRBJ1-2; D is unresolved. Germline CDR1 GTSNPN, CDR2 SVGIG (reference sequence). The CDR3 has 14 amino acids. The V end lost 2 bases, the J end lost 3 bases, and 13 bases lay between the germline ends. CDR3 region: CAWSSWVGDYGYTF. CDR3 bases: TGTGCCTGGAGTTCGTGGGTGGGCGACTATGGCTACACCTTC.

This clone was observed a handful of times. The chain links TRBV5-4 to TRBJ2-3; D is perhaps TRBD2 (6 bases). With 9 bases removed from V and 1 base from J, the gap between germline ends came to 15 bases. CDR3 size: 14 residues. Germline-derived CDR1 and CDR2 are SGHNT and YYREEE (reference sequence). CDR3 DNA: TGTGCCACAGCCGAAAAGCGGGGCACAGATACGCAGTATTTT. Translation: CATAEKRGTDTQYF.

The chain is built from TRBV5-4 and TRBJ2-3; D is possibly TRBD2 (9 bases). This CDR3 contains 18 residues. The V gene lost 4 bases and the J gene lost 2 bases, with 23 bases spanning the gap. From germline, CDR1 is SGHNT and CDR2 YYREEE (reference sequence). In nucleotides, the CDR3 is TGTGCCAGCAGCGGGGGACAGGTAGCGGGGGAATCCACAGATACGCAGTATTTT. It yields the protein CASSGGQVAGESTDTQYF. The full variable domain, its missing parts supplied by reference TRBV5-4 and TRBJ2-3, is ETGVTQSPTHLIKTRGQQVTLRCSSQSGHNTVSWYQQALGQGPQFIFQYYREEENGRGNFPPRFSGLQFPNYSSELNVNALELDDSALYLCASSGGQVAGESTDTQYFGPGTRLTVL.

The rearrangement links TRBV7-9 to TRBJ1-2; D is uncertain. Germline CDR1 is SEHNR and CDR2 is FQNEAQ (reference sequence). The CDR3 extends over 11 amino acids. The V end was cut by 8 bases, the J end by 4 bases, with 8 bases between. CDR3 DNA sequence: TGTGCCAGCCAGTCACCCTATGGCTACACCTTC. Amino acid sequence: CASQSPYGYTF.

The chain links TRBV18 to TRBJ2-1; 7 bases are shared with TRBD1. Germline V gene lookup returns CDR1 KGHSH and CDR2 LQKENI. The CDR3 has 20 amino acids. V lost 3 bases, J lost 0 bases, and 17 bases stayed unmatched. The CDR3 protein is CASSPAVDRMPHSSYNEQFF. DNA of the CDR3: TGTGCCAGCTCACCCGCCGTGGACAGGATGCCCCACAGCTCCTACAATGAGCAGTTCTTC.

This chain joins TRBV5-1 and TRBJ2-6; D is ambiguous. Trimming left V 5 bases short and J 6 bases short, with 18 bases between. The germline V gene encodes CDR1 SGHRS and CDR2 YFSETQ. The CDR3 length is 16 residues. The CDR3 sequence: CASSSSGSTMANVLTF. CDR3 coding DNA: TGCGCCAGCAGTTCATCCGGGTCTACTATGGCCAACGTCCTGACTTTC.

CDR3 in DNA: TGTGCCAGCTCCAGGGGGTCTAGCACAGATACGCAGTATTTT. This translates into CASSRGSSTDTQYF. The chain has TRBV18 and TRBJ2-3, with TRBD1 matching over 7 bases. Germline CDR1 is KGHSH and CDR2 is LQKENI. J lost 0 bases, V lost 6 bases, and 3 bases had no gene match. This CDR3 is built from 14 residues.

CDR3 nucleotides: TGTGCCAGCAGTCCCGGACTAGCGGGGGGTATCTACAATGAGCAGTTCTTC. Translated, it gives CASSPGLAGGIYNEQFF. The chain combines TRBV27 with TRBJ2-1; 14 bases are a match to TRBD2. Germline values: CDR1 MNHEY, CDR2 SMNVEV (reference sequence). Unmatched junction bases numbered 6, after V lost 5 bases and J lost 3 bases. The length of the CDR3 is 17 residues.

This clone occurred a few times. The V call is TRBV28, the J call TRBJ1-5, with D unclear. Germline lookup yields CDR1 MDHEN and CDR2 SYDVKM. The CDR3 extends over 11 amino acids. V lost 6 bases, J lost 4 bases, and 4 bases lay in between. CDR3 sequence: CASRSNQPQHF. CDR3 coding DNA: TGTGCCAGCAGATCTAATCAGCCCCAGCATTTT.

This clone occurred a few times. The gene calls are TRBV18 and TRBJ1-4, with D uncertain. Germline assignment: CDR1 KGHSH and CDR2 LQKENI. The CDR3 consists of 15 residues. Trimming pared 1 base from V and 0 bases from J, leaving 6 bases between. The CDR3 DNA reads as TGTGCCAGCTCACCACTACAAGCAACTAATGAAAAACTGTTTTTT. Protein sequence: CASSPLQATNEKLFF.

This chain joins TRBV7-2 and TRBJ2-1, with D tentatively TRBD2 (6 bases). CDR3 length: 13 residues. Per germline, CDR1 SGHTA and CDR2 FQGNSA. V shed 2 bases and J shed 6 bases, with 8 bases lying between them. This chain's CDR3 is CASSLFGGNEQFF. The CDR3 nucleotides read TGTGCCAGCAGCTTATTCGGGGGCAATGAGCAGTTCTTC.

V gene TRBV30 combines with J gene TRBJ2-7, with D possibly matching TRBD2 (6 bases). There are 14 residues in the CDR3. Germline lookup yields CDR1 GTSNPN and CDR2 SVGIG (reference sequence). Trimming left V 0 bases short and J 0 bases short, with 9 bases between. The CDR3 here is CAWSVLGSSYEQYF. CDR3 nucleotide sequence: TGTGCCTGGAGTGTACTCGGGAGCTCCTACGAGCAGTACTTC.

This clone was counted a few times. The sample holds other DNA sequences that translate to the same CDR3. This chain links TRBV28 with TRBJ2-7; no firm D call. The V gene lost 3 bases and the J gene lost 0 bases, with 9 bases spanning the gap. CDR1 is MDHEN and CDR2 is SYDVKM in the germline V gene. The CDR3 consists of 14 residues. Here the CDR3 reads CASSFPGPSYEQYF. In nucleotides, the CDR3 is TGTGCCAGCAGTTTCCCGGGTCCCTCCTACGAGCAGTACTTC.

This clone showed up just a few times. This chain uses TRBV6-1 with TRBJ2-3; D unclear. The CDR3 runs 16 residues. The ends were cut back, 2 bases at V and 2 bases at J, with 14 bases in the middle. Germline CDR1 is MNHNS and CDR2 is SASEGT. The CDR3 DNA reads as TGTGCCAGCAGTGAACGAGCCCTCGCCCCCACAGATACGCAGTATTTT. It is translated as CASSERALAPTDTQYF.

In this sample, this clone turned up once. The chain employs TRBV7-9 and TRBJ2-3; the match to TRBD2 covers 10 bases. CDR1 is SEHNR, CDR2 FQNEAQ, per germline (reference sequence). The CDR3 covers 16 residues. V dropped 2 bases and J dropped 0; count of bases not matched to a gene: 2. The CDR3 here is CASSLLAGASTDTQYF. The CDR3, as DNA: TGTGCCAGCAGCTTACTAGCGGGGGCCAGCACAGATACGCAGTATTTT. Filled out from reference TRBV7-9 and TRBJ2-3, the complete variable domain reads DTGVSQNPRHKITKRGQNVTFRCDPISEHNRLYWYRQTLGQGPEFLTYFQNEAQLEKSRLLSDRFSAERPKGSFSTLEIQRTEQGDSAMYLCASSLLAGASTDTQYFGPGTRLTVL.

The gene calls are TRBV7-3 and TRBJ2-2; 9 bases match TRBD1. The CDR3 runs 17 residues. The V and J ends lost 5 bases and 3 bases, in that order; junction bases with no gene match: 10. Per the germline V gene, CDR1 is SGHTA and CDR2 is FQGTGA. CDR3 in DNA: TGTGCCAGCAGCCTGCCCCGGGACAGGGCTGACACCGGGGAGCTGTTTTTT. Amino acids: CASSLPRDRADTGELFF.

V gene TRBV5-5 combines with J gene TRBJ2-1; 8 bases align to TRBD2. Germline CDR1 reads SGHKS; CDR2 reads YYEKEE (reference sequence). Germline trimming cut 2 bases from V and 6 bases from J; bases unmatched to any gene: 4. CDR3 length: 14 amino acids. The CDR3 spells CASSFSGDSNEQFF. The CDR3 nucleotides read TGTGCCAGCAGCTTTAGCGGGGACTCCAATGAGCAGTTCTTC. Using reference TRBV5-5 and TRBJ2-1 for the parts outside the CDR3, the full variable domain is DAGVTQSPTHLIKTRGQQVTLRCSPISGHKSVSWYQQVLGQGPQFIFQYYEKEERGRGNFPDRFSARQFPNYSSELNVNALLLGDSALYLCASSFSGDSNEQFFGPGTRLTVL.